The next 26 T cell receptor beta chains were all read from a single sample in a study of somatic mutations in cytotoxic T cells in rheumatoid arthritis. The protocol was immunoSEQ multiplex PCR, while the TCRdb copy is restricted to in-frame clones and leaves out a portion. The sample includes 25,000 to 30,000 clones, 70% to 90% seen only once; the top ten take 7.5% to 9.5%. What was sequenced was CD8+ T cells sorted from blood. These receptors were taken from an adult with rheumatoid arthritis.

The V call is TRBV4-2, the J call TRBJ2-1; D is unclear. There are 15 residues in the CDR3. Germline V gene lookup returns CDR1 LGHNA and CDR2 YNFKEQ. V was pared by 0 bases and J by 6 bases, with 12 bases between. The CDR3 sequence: CASSQEVGTVNEQFF. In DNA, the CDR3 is TGTGCCAGCAGCCAAGAAGTTGGCACAGTCAATGAGCAGTTCTTC.

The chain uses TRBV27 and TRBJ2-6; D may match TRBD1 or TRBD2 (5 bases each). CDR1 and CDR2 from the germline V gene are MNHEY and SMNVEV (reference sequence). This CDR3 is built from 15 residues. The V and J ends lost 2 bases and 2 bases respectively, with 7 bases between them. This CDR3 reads CASSLMGAGANVLTF. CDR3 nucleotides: TGTGCCAGCAGTTTAATGGGGGCTGGGGCCAACGTCCTGACTTTC.

The CDR3 DNA follows: TGTGCCAGCTTCCCTCGACGGACTTGGGCCTACAATGAGCAGTTCTTC. Residues: CASFPRRTWAYNEQFF. V gene TRBV27 combines with J gene TRBJ2-1, with a possible D match to TRBD2 (5 bases). Germline V lookup: CDR1 MNHEY, CDR2 SMNVEV (reference sequence). V was trimmed by 8 bases and J by 2 bases, leaving 19 bases between them. The CDR3 length is 16 residues.

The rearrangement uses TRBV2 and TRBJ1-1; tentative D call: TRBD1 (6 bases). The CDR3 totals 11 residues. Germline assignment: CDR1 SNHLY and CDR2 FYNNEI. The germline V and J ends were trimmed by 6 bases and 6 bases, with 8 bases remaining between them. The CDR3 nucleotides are TGTGCCAGCAGGGAGGGGGCTGAAGCTTTCTTT. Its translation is CASREGAEAFF.

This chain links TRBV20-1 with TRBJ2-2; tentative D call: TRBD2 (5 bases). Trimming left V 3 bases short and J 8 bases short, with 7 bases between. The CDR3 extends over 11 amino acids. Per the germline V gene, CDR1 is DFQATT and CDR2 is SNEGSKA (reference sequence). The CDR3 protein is CSASGEGELFF. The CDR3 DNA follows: TGCAGTGCTAGCGGGGAGGGGGAGCTGTTTTTT.

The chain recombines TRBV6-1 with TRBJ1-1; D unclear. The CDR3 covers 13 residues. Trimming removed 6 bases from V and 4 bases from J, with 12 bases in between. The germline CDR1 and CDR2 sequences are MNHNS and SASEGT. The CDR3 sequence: CASRSPGSTEAFF. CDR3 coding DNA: TGTGCCAGCAGATCCCCCGGGAGCACTGAAGCTTTCTTT.

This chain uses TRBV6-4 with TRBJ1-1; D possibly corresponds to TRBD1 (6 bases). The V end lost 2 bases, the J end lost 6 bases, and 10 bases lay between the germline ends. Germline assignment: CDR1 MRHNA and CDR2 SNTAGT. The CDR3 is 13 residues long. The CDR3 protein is CASSDREGAEAFF. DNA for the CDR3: TGTGCCAGCAGTGACCGGGAGGGGGCTGAAGCTTTCTTT.

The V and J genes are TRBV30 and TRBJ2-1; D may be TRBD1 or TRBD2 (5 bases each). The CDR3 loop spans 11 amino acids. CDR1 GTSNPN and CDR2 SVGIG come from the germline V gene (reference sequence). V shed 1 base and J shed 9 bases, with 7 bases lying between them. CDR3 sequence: CAWSEGSEQFF. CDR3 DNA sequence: TGTGCCTGGAGTGAGGGGAGTGAGCAGTTCTTC.

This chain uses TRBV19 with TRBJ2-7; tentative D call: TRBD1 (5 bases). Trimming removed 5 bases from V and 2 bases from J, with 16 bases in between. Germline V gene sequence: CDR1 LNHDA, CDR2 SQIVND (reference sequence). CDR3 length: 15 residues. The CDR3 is CASSPEASGTYEQYF. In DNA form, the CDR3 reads TGTGCCAGTAGTCCCGAAGCCTCAGGGACCTACGAGCAGTACTTC.

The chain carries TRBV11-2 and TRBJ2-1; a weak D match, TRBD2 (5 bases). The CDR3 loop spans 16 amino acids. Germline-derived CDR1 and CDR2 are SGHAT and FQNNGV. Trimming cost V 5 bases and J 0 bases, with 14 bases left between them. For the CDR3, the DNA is TGTGCCAGCAGCCAGACCGGGGAGAGCTCCTACAATGAGCAGTTCTTC. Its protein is CASSQTGESSYNEQFF.

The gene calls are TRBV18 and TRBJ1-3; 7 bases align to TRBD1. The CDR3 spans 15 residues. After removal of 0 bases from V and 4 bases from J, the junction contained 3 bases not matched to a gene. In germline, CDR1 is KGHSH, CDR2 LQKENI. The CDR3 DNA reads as TGTGCCAGCTCACCACCGACAGGGAGGGGAAACACCATATATTTT. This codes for CASSPPTGRGNTIYF.

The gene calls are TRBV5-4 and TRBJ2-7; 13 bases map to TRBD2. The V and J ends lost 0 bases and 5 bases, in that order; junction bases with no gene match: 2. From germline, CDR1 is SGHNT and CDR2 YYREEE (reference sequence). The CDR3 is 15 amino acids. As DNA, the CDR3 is TGTGCCAGCAGCTTGGGGACTAGCGGGAGCAACGAGCAGTACTTC. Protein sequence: CASSLGTSGSNEQYF.

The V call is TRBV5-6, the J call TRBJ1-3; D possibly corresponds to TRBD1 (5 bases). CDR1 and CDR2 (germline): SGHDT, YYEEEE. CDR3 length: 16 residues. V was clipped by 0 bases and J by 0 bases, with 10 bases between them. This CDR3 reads CASSLAGRGSGNTIYF. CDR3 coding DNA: TGTGCCAGCAGCTTGGCGGGGAGGGGCTCTGGAAACACCATATATTTT.

CDR3 sequence (DNA): TGTGCCAGCAGCCCCTCGGCTGCGAACACCGGGGAGCTGTTTTTT. Protein sequence: CASSPSAANTGELFF. V usage is TRBV7-3 and J usage is TRBJ2-2, with D unresolved. The CDR3 length is 15 residues. The V end lost 5 bases, the J end lost 0 bases, and 10 bases lay between the germline ends. Germline V gene lookup returns CDR1 SGHTA and CDR2 FQGTGA.

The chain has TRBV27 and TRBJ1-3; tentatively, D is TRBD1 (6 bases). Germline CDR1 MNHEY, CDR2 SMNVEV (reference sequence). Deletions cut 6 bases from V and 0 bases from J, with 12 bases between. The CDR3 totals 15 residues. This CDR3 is CASRDSVLSGNTIYF. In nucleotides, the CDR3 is TGTGCCAGCAGGGACAGTGTTCTCTCTGGAAACACCATATATTTT.

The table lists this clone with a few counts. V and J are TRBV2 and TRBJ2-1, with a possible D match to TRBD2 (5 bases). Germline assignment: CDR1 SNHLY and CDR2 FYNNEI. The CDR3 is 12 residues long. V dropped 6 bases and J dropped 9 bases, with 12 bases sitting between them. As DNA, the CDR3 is TGTGCCAGCAGACTTGAGGGCGGTGAGCAGTTCTTC. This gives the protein CASRLEGGEQFF.

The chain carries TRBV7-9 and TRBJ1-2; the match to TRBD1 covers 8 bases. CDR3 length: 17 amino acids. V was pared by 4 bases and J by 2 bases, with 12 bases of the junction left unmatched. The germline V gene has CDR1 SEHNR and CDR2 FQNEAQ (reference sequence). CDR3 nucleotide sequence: TGTGCCAGCAGCTCAACGCTCACAGGGGGACTAAACTATGGCTACACCTTC. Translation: CASSSTLTGGLNYGYTF.

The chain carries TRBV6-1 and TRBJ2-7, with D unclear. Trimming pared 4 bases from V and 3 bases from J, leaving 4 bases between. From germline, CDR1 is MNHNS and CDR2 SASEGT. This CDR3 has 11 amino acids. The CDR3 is CASSGIYEQYF. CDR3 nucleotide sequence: TGTGCCAGCAGTGGAATCTACGAGCAGTACTTC.

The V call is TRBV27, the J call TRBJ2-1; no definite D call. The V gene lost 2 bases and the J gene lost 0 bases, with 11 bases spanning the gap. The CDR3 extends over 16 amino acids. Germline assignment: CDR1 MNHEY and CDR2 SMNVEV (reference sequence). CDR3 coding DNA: TGTGCCAGCAGTTTAGGCCCCCCCAGCTCCTACAATGAGCAGTTCTTC. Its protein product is CASSLGPPSSYNEQFF.

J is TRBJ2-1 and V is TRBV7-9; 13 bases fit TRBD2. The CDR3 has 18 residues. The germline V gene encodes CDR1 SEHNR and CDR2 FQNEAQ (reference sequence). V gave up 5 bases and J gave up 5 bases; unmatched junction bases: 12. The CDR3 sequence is CASSPLTSGGRTHNEQFF. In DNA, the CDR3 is TGTGCCAGCAGCCCCTTGACTAGCGGGGGGCGTACCCACAATGAGCAGTTCTTC.

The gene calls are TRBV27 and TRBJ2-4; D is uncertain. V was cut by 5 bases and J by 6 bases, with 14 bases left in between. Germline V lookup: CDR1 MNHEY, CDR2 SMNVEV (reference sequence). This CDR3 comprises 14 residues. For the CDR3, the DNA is TGTGCCAGCAGTCTCGTCCCTCTTGGAAACATTCAGTACTTC. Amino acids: CASSLVPLGNIQYF.

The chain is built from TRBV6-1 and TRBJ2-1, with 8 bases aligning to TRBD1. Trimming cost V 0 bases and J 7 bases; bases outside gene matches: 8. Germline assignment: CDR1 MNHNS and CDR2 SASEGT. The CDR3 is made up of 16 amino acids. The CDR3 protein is CASSEAMGQAGNEQFF. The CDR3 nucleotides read TGTGCCAGCAGTGAAGCGATGGGACAGGCGGGGAATGAGCAGTTCTTC.

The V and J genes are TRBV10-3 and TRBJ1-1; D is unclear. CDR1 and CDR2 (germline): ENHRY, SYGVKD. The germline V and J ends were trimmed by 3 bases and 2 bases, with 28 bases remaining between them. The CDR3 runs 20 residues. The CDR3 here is CAISESGFELNLGINTEAFF. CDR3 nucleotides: TGTGCCATCAGTGAATCCGGCTTCGAACTCAACCTGGGGATTAACACTGAAGCTTTCTTT.

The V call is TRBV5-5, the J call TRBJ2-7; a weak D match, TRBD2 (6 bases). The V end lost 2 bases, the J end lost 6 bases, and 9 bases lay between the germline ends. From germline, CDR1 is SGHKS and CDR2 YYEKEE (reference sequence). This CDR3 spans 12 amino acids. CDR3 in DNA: TGTGCCAGCAGCTTAATGGGAGGCGAGCAGTACTTC. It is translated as CASSLMGGEQYF.

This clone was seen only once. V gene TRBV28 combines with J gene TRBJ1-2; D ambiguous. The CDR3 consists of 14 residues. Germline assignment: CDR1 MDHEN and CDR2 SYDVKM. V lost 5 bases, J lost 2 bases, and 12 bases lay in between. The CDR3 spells CASSPGVGNYGYTF. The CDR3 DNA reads TGTGCCAGCAGTCCCGGGGTGGGAAACTATGGCTACACCTTC.

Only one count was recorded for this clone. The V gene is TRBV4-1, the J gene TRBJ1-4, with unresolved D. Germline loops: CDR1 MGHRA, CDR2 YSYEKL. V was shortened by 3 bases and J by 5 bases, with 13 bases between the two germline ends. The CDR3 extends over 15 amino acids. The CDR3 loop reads CASSQPTSFNEKLFF. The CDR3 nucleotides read TGCGCCAGCAGCCAGCCGACGTCCTTCAATGAAAAACTGTTTTTT.